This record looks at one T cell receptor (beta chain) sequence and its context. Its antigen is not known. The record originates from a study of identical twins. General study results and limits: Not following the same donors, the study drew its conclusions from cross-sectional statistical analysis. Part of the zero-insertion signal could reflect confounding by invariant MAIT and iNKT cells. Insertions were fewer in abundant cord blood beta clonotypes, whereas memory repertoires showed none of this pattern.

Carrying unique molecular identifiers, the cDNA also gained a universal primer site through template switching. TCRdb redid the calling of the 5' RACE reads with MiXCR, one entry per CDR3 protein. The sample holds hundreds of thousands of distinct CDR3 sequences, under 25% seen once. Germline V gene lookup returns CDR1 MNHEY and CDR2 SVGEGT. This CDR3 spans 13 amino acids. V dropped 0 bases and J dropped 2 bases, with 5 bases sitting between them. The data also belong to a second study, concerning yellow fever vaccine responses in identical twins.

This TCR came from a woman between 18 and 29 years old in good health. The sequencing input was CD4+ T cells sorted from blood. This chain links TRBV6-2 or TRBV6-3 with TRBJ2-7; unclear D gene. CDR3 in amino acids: CASSYSTAYEQYV. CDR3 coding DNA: TGTGCCAGCAGTTACTCGACGGCCTACGAGCAGTACGTC.